This T cell receptor beta chain was sequenced during a study of blood T cell repertoires in COVID-19. Study-level background: Both acute and convalescent COVID-19 samples were obtained from the United States, Italy and Spain. The analysed material was cDNA or gDNA that came from T cells, B-cell-depleted T cells, or PBMCs.

Clones were sequenced by immunoSEQ multiplex PCR, and TCRdb holds only the in-frame ones, with some missing. The sample has some 110,000 clones; around 83% are singletons. Germline CDR1 reads SGHDN; CDR2 reads FVKESK. Trimming took 2 bases from V and 8 from J, leaving 13 bases between them. CDR3 length equals 15 residues. This sequence was found in a woman aged 80 or over with acute or convalescent COVID-19. The chain carries TRBV14 and TRBJ1-6; D possibly corresponds to TRBD1 (6 bases). Sequenced: peripheral blood. The CDR3 nucleotides read TGTGCCAGCAGCCAAAGGGGAACAGGGTATTCACCCCTCCACTTT. Protein: CASSQRGTGYSPLHF.